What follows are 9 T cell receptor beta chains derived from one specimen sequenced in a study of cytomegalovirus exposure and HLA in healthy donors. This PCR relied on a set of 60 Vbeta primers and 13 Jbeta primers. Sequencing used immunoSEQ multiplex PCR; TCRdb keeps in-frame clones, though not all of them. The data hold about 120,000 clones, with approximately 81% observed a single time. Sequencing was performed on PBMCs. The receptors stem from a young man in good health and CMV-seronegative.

This chain's CDR3 is CASSFSADTQYF. DNA for the CDR3: TGTGCCAGCAGCTTTTCAGCAGATACGCAGTATTTT. The chain carries TRBV5-4 and TRBJ2-3; D is undetermined. The germline gives CDR1 SGHNT, CDR2 YYREEE (reference sequence). Trimming took off 2 bases at V and 4 bases at J, with 5 bases between the two ends. The CDR3 runs to 12 residues.

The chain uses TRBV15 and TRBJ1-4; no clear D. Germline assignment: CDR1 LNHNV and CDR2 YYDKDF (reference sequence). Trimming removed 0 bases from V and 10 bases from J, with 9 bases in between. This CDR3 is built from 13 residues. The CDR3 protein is CATSRDKGGKLFF. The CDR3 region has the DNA TGTGCCACCAGCAGAGACAAAGGCGGAAAACTGTTTTTT. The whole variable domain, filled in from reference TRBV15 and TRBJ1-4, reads DAMVIQNPRYQVTQFGKPVTLSCSQTLNHNVMYWYQQKSSQAPKLLFHYYDKDFNNEADTPDNFQSRRPNTSFCFLDIRSPGLGDTAMYLCATSRDKGGKLFFGSGTQLSVL.

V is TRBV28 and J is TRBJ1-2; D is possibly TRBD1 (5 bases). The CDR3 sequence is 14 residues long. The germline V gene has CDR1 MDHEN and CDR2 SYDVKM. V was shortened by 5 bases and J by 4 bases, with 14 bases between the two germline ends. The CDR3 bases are TGTGCCAGCAGTCAACCTAAGGGGTTCTATGGCTACACCTTC. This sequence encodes CASSQPKGFYGYTF.

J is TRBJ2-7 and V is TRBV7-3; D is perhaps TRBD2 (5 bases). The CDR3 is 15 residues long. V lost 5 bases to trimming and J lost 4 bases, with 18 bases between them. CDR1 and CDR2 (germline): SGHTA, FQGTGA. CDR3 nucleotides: TGTGCCAGCAGCACTAGATACGGGAAGGAGTACGAGCAGTACTTC. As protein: CASSTRYGKEYEQYF.

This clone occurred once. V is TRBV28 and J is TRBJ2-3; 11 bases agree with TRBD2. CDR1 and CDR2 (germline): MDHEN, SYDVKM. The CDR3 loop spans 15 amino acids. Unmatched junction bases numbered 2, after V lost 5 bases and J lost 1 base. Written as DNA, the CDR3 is TGTGCCAGCAGTCTAGCGGGAGGAGGCACAGATACGCAGTATTTT. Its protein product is CASSLAGGGTDTQYF.

CDR3 loop: CASSLAGTSAYNEQFF. CDR3 nucleotide sequence: TGTGCCAGCAGTTTGGCCGGGACTAGCGCCTACAATGAGCAGTTCTTC. The genes are TRBV7-9 and TRBJ2-1; 10 bases fit TRBD2. Trimming took 6 bases from V and 2 from J; bases not matched to a gene: 7. This CDR3 has 16 residues. CDR1 and CDR2 from the germline V gene are SEHNR and FQNEAQ (reference sequence).

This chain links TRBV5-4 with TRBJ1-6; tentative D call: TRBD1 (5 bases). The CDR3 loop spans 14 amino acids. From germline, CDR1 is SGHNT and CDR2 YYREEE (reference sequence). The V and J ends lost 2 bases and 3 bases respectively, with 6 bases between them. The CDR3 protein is CASSLDSYNSPLHF. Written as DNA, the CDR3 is TGTGCCAGCAGCTTAGACAGCTATAATTCACCCCTCCACTTT.

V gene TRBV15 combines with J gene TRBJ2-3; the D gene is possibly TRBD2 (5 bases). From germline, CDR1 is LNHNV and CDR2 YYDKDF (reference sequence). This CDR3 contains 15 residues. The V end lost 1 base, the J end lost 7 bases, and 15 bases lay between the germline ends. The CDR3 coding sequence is TGTGCCACCAGCAGAGGGGAACGGGAACCACATACGCAGTATTTT. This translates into CATSRGEREPHTQYF.

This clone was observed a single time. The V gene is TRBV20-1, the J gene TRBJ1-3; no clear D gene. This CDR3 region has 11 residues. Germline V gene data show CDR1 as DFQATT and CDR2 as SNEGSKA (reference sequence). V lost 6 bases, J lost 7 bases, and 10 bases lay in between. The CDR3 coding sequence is TGCAGTGCCCAATACGGGAACACCATATATTTT. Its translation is CSAQYGNTIYF.